This T cell receptor (beta chain) was observed in a study of Ad26.COV2.S vaccination and SARS-CoV-2 variants (dated by TCRdb to about 2021). Background on the whole study: Vaccine-arm donors came from COV1001, a multicentre, randomized, double-blind, placebo-controlled phase I-IIa trial of Ad26.COV2.S in healthy adults. Ad26.COV2.S was administered intramuscularly at a dose of 5x10^10 or 1x10^11 viral particles, either as one shot or as two shots given 56 days apart. Investigators remained blinded to trial group allocation during experiments and outcome assessment. Trial participants were randomized into five groups of five: low-dose or high-dose Ad26.COV2.S given once or twice, or placebo on both occasions. The specificity and breadth of SARS-CoV-2-reactive T cell receptors after Ad26.COV2.S vaccination were assessed by TCRbeta repertoire sequencing. The TCR-sequenced set comprised approximately 32 samples: some 20 Ad26.COV2.S vaccine recipients, 5 placebo recipients and 8 SARS-CoV-2 convalescent individuals.

Broader findings and caveats from the paper: After vaccination, spike-specific CD8+ and CD4+ T cell responses were reported to show substantial breadth. The study was not powered for comparison of responses between vaccine doses or regimens. Non-spike TCR breadth was comparable between vaccine and placebo recipients, consistent with the vaccine containing only spike. According to the authors, total T cell responses may have been underestimated by the TCR breadth and depth analyses. Compared with placebo recipients, Ad26.COV2.S recipients showed higher spike-specific TCR breadth (P = 0.0014).

On this clone itself: This clone's antigen is unknown. No much larger clone is present one base from it, and per-base qualities are unavailable.

The immunoSEQ Assay was used to sequence TCRbeta CDR3 regions. After extraction, genomic DNA underwent amplification by bias-controlled multiplex PCR, followed by high-throughput sequencing. The source study handled its data this way. Collapsing and filtering of sequences were performed to quantify the absolute abundance of each unique TCRbeta CDR3 region. Usable DNA was measured by amplifying reference genes present in all nucleated cells, and TCRbeta template counts were normalized to that usable DNA to estimate T cell fraction. Repertoire TCRs were annotated as SARS-CoV-2-specific by exact matching of V gene, CDR3 amino acid sequence and J gene to a known reactive TCR set. The reference SARS-CoV-2 TCR set was obtained from MIRA and was filtered for enrichment in COVID-19-positive ImmuneCODE repertoires, whereby public or cross-reactive TCRs were removed. Based on the MIRA antigens, annotated TCRs were further analysed at the level of specific ORF or position within ORF. Breadth was defined as annotated unique rearrangements over total unique productive rearrangements; depth was the summed frequency of those rearrangements. Group comparisons of TCR breadth used two-sided Wilcoxon rank-sum tests. TCRdb took over this immuneACCESS table, retaining in-frame rearrangements with V and J assigned. Such tables are incomplete; in checked studies, under half of the missing clones stem from an unresolved V gene, and the remainder is unexplained. The DNA gave D and trimming, while V, J and clone size come from that table. Here the sample has about 400,000 clones; approximately 92% occur a single time. Around 1.7% of the sample goes to the ten largest clones.

The CDR3 sequence holds 16 residues, the cysteine and phenylalanine included. CDR3 DNA is the only sequence kept; it has 48 bases, read in frame from the first base. Based on the germline V gene, the CDR1 and CDR2 sequences are SGHAT and FQNNGV. After removal of 1 base from V and 9 bases from J, the junction retains 8 bases not matched to a gene. This sample's treatment or condition label indicates: around 19 received Ad26.COV2.S at low or high dose, single or two shots; a few received placebo; per-sample allocation not given. For vaccine and placebo recipients, repertoires were sequenced using samples collected on day 63 after the first injection. In Cohort 1b, 25 adults aged 18-55 years were enrolled at a single site in Boston, USA, between 29 July and 7 August 2020. As a vaccine, Ad26.COV2.S was a replication-incompetent adenovirus type 26 vector that expressed a prefusion-stabilized SARS-CoV-2 spike protein derived from the original Wuhan strain.

The sample here was peripheral blood, taken in a trial of Ad26.COV2.S vaccine versus placebo. The chain links TRBV11-2 with TRBJ1-6; TRBD1 fits 8 bases in the junction. The clonotype comes from a person between 18 and 65 years old who received the Ad26.COV2.S COVID-19 vaccine or a placebo. The CDR3 reads CASSLVDRGDGSPLHF. The DNA is TGTGCCAGCAGCTTAGTTGACAGGGGAGACGGTTCACCCCTCCACTTT. Supplemented by the reference TRBV11-2 and TRBJ1-6 proteins around the CDR3, the complete variable domain is EAGVAQSPRYKIIEKRQSVAFWCNPISGHATLYWYQQILGQGPKLLIQFQNNGVVDDSQLPKDRFSAERLKGVDSTLKIQPAKLEDSAVYLCASSLVDRGDGSPLHFGNGTRLTVT.